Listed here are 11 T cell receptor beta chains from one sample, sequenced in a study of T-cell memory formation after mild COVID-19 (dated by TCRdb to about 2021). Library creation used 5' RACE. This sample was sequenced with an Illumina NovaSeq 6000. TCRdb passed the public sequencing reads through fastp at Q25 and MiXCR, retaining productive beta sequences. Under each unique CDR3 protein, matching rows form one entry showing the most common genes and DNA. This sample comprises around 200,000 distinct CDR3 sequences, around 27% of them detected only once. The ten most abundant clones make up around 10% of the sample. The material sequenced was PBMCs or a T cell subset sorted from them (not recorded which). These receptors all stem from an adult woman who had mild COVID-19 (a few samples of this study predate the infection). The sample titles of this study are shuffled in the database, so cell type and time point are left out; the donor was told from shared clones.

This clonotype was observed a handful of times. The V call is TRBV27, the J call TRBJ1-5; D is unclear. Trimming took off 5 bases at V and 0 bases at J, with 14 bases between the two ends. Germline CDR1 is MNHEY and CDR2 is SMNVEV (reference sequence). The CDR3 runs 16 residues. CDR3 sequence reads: CASSPGEPNSNQPQHF. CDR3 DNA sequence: TGTGCCAGCAGTCCTGGGGAGCCAAATAGCAATCAGCCCCAGCATTTT.

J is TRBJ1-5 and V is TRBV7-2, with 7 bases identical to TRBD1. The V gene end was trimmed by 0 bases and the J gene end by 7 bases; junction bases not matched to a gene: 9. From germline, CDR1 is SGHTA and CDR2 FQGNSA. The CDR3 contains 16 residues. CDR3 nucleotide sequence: TGTGCCAGCAGCTTAGCAAACAGGGGATTGAGGCAGCCCCAGCATTTT. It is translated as CASSLANRGLRQPQHF.

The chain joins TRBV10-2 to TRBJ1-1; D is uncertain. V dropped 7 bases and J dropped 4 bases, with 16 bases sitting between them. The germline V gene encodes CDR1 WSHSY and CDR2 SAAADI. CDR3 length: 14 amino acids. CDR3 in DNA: TGCGCCAGCAAGTCGGCAGAGCGGGTCACTGAAGCTTTCTTT. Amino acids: CASKSAERVTEAFF.

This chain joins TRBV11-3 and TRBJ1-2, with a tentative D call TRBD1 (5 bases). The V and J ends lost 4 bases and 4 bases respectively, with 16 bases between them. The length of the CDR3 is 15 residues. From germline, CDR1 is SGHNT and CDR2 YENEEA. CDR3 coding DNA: TGTGCCAGCAGCTCCGCGGCGGGGGTAGGCTATGGCTACACCTTC. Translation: CASSSAAGVGYGYTF.

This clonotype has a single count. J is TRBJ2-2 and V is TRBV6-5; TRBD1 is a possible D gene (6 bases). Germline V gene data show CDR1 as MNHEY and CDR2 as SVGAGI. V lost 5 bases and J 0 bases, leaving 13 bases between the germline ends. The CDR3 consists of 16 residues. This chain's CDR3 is CASSTTGTPNTGELFF. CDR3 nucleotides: TGTGCCAGCAGTACGACCGGGACACCGAACACCGGGGAGCTGTTTTTT.

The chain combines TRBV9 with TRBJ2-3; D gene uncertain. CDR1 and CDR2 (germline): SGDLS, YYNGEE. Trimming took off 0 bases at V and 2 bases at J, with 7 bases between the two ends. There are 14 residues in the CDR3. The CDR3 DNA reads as TGTGCCAGCAGCGTAGAAGGTTACACAGATACGCAGTATTTT. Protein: CASSVEGYTDTQYF.

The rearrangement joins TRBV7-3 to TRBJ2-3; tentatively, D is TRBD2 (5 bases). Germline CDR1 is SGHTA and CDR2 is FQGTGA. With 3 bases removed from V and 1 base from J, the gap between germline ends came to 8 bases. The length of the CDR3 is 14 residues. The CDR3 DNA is TGTGCCAGCAGCTTCCGGCGGGGCACAGATACGCAGTATTTT. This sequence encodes CASSFRRGTDTQYF. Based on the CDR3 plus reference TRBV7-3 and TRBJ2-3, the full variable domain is GAGVSQTPSNKVTEKGKYVELRCDPISGHTALYWYRQSLGQGPEFLIYFQGTGAADDSGLPNDRFFAVRPEGSVSTLKIQRTERGDSAVYLCASSFRRGTDTQYFGPGTRLTVL.

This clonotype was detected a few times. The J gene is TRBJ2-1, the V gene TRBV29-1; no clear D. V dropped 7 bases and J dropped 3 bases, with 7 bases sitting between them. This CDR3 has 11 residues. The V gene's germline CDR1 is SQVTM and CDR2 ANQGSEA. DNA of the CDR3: TGCAGCGGACACAGCTACAATGAGCAGTTCTTC. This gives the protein CSGHSYNEQFF.

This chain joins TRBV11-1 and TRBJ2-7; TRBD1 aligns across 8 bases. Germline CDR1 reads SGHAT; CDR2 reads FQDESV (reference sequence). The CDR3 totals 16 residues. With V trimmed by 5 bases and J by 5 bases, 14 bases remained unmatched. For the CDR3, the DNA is TGTGCCAGCAGCCCACCCGGTTTGACAGGGGAGAACGAGCAGTACTTC. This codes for CASSPPGLTGENEQYF.

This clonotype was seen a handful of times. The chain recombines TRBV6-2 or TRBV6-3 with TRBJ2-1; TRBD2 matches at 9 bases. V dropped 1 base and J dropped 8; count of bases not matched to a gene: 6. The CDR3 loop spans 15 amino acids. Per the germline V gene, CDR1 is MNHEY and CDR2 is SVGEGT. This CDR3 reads CASSYWAGGMDEQFF. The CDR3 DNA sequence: TGTGCCAGCAGTTACTGGGCGGGAGGGATGGATGAGCAGTTCTTC.

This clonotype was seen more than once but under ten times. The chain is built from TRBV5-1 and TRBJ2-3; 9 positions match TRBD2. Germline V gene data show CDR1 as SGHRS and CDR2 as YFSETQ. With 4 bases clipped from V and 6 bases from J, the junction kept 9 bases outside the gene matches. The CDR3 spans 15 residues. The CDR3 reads CASSLEGLATDTQYF. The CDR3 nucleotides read TGCGCCAGCAGCCTAGAGGGACTAGCTACCGATACGCAGTATTTT.